The 2 T cell receptor beta chains reported below all come from one sample, sequenced in a study of technical replicates of blood from a handful of donors. Sequencing used immunoSEQ multiplex PCR; TCRdb keeps in-frame clones, though not all of them. The sample shows roughly 90,000 clones, approximately 94% of them seen only once. Sequenced material: T cells isolated from PBMCs. The source is a human donor in good health.

This sequence joins TRBV5-4 and TRBJ2-7; TRBD1 agrees at 9 bases. The germline V gene encodes CDR1 SGHNT and CDR2 YYREEE (reference sequence). This CDR3 spans 15 amino acids. The junction had 4 bases not matched to a gene; V was cut back by 0 bases and J by 3 bases. In nucleotides, the CDR3 is TGTGCCAGCAGCTTGGATAGGGACAGGGTCTACGAGCAGTACTTC. It encodes CASSLDRDRVYEQYF.

The rearrangement links TRBV7-9 to TRBJ1-5; a possible D gene is TRBD1 (5 bases). Germline values: CDR1 SEHNR, CDR2 FQNEAQ (reference sequence). The CDR3 consists of 14 residues. The V end lost 4 bases, the J end lost 5 bases, and 12 bases lay between the germline ends. CDR3 amino acids: CASSSDAGHQPQHF. The CDR3 nucleotides read TGTGCCAGCAGCTCAGATGCGGGGCATCAGCCCCAGCATTTT.